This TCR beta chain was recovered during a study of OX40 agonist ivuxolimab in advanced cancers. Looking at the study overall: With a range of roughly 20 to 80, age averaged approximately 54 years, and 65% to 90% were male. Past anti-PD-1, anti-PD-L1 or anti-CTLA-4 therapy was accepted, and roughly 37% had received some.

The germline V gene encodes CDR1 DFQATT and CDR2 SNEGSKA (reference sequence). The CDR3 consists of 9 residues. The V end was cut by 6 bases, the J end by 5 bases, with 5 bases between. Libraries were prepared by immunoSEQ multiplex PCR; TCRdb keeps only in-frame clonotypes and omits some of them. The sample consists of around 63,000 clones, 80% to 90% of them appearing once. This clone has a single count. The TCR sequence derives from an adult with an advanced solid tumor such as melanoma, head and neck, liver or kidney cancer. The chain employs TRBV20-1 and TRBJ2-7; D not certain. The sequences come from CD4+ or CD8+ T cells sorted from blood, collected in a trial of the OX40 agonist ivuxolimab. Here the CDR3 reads CSALHEQYF. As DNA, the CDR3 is TGCAGTGCCCTCCACGAGCAGTACTTC.